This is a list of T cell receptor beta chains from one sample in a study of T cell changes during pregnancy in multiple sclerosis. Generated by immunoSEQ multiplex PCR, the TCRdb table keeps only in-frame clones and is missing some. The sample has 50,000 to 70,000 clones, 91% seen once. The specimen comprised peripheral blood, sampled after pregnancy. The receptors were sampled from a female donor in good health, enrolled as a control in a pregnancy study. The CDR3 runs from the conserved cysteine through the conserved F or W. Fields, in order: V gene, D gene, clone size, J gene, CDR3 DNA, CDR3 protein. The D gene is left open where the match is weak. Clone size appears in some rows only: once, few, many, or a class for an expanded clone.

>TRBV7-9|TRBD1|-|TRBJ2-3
TGTGCCAGCAGCTCCCCGGGACAGCTAAGCACAGATACGCAGTATTTT
CASSSPGQLSTDTQYF
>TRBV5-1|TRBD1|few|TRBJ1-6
TGCGCCAGCAGCGTAACCGGGACAGGGGTTTCACCCCTCCACTTT
CASSVTGTGVSPLHF
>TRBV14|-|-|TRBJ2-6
TGTGCCAGCAGTCCCCAGGGTTCTGGGGCCAACGTCCTGACTTTC
CASSPQGSGANVLTF
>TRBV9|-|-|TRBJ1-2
TGTGCCAGCAGCGTGGGGAGGGGCAAATCTAACTATGGCTACACCTTC
CASSVGRGKSNYGYTF
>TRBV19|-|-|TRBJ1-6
TGTGCCAGTAGTATAGGGCAGGGCGGGACTAATTCACCCCTCCACTTT
CASSIGQGGTNSPLHF
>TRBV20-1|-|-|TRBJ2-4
TGCGGGGTAGGGGGAAACATTCAGTACTTC
CGVGGNIQYF
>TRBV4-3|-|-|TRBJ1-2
TGCGCCAGCAGCCAAGCTCTCGACTATGGCTACACCTTC
CASSQALDYGYTF
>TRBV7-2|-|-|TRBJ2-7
TGTGCCAGCAGCCCACAGGGCCAGCAGTACTTC
CASSPQGQQYF
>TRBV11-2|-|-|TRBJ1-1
TGTGCCAGCAGCCCCGGGGCTGAAGCTTTCTTT
CASSPGAEAFF
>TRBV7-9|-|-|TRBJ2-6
TGTGCCAGCAACAACCAACCTGGGGCCAACGTCCTGACTTTC
CASNNQPGANVLTF
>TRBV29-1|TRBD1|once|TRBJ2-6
TGCAGCGTCTCGGACAGGTCCTCTGGGGCCAACGTCCTGACTTTC
CSVSDRSSGANVLTF
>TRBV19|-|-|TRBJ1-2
TGTGCCAGTAGTATTAGCGCCAGATCTAACTATGGCTACACCTTC
CASSISARSNYGYTF
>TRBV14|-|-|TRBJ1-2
TGTGCCAGCAGCCAAGACAGGGAATTAGGCTACACCTTC
CASSQDRELGYTF
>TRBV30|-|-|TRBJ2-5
TGTGCCTGGAGTGTACGGCGGATCCAGGAGACCCAGTACTTC
CAWSVRRIQETQYF
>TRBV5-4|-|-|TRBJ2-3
TGTGCCAGCAGCTTTCTAGCCAATCCGGATACGCAGTATTTT
CASSFLANPDTQYF
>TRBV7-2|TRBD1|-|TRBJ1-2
TGTGCCAGCAGCTTAGGCGGACAGGGGGCGTCTGGCTACACCTTC
CASSLGGQGASGYTF
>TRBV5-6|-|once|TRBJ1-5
TGTGCCAGCAGTCTCTCGGGGGTTCAGCCCCAGCATTTT
CASSLSGVQPQHF
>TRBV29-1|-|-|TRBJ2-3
TGCAGCGGTTTCAGGGGGGCGTATCCTCCCGCGGTCACAGATACGCAGTATTTT
CSGFRGAYPPAVTDTQYF
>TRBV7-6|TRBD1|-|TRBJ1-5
TGTGCCAGCAGCCCCAGGGGGGATAATCAGCCCCAGCATTTT
CASSPRGDNQPQHF
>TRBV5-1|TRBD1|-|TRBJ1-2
TGCGCCAGCAGCTTGGTTGGGACAGGGGTTTATGGCTACACCTTC
CASSLVGTGVYGYTF
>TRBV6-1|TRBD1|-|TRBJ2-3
TGTGCCAGCACCGGGACAGGGGGCACAGATACGCAGTATTTT
CASTGTGGTDTQYF
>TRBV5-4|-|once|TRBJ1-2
TGTGCCAGCAGCTTGTTTTCGGGTAACTATGGCTACACCTTC
CASSLFSGNYGYTF
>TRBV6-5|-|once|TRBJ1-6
TGTGCCAGCAGACCCGAACGGAGTGAGAATTCACCCCTCCACTTT
CASRPERSENSPLHF
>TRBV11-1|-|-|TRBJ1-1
TGTGCCAGCAGCTACAACAGGGACGCAGCTTTCTTT
CASSYNRDAAFF
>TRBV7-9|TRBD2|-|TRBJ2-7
TGTGCCAGCAGCTTATTGGCTAGCGGGAACTACGAGCAGTACTTC
CASSLLASGNYEQYF
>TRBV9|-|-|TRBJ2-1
TGTGCCAGCAGCGTGTATAACAGCAACTCCTACAATGAGCAGTTCTTC
CASSVYNSNSYNEQFF
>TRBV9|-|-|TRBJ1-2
TGTGCCAGCAGCCCCCGACAGGCTAACTATGGCTACACCTTC
CASSPRQANYGYTF
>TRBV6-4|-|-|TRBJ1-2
TGTGCCAGCAGTGACGGTAGTGTTGGCTACACCTTC
CASSDGSVGYTF
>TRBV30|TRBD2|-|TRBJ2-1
TGTGCCTGGAGCGGAGGAGCGGGGGATGAGCAGTTCTTC
CAWSGGAGDEQFF
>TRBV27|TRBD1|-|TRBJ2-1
TGTGCCAGCAGCAAGGGGGCCAGTGAGCAGTTCTTC
CASSKGASEQFF
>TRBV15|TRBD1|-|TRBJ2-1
TGTGCCACCAGCGGAAGTACCGGGACAGAGTACGATGAGCAGTTCTTC
CATSGSTGTEYDEQFF
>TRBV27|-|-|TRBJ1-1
TGTGCCAGCAGTAGTGGGGGGGGACCGAACACTGAAGCTTTCTTT
CASSSGGGPNTEAFF
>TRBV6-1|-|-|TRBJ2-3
TGTGCCAGCAGCGAGGAGGGCCGAAGCACAGATACGCAGTATTTT
CASSEEGRSTDTQYF
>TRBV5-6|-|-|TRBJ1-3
TGTGCCAGCAGCCCGACAGGCCGTTCTGGAAACACCATATATTTT
CASSPTGRSGNTIYF
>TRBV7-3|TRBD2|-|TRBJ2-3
TGTGCCAGCAGCTTTTCCCCCACCTCCGGCGGGGGGGCAAGAGATACGCAGTATTTT
CASSFSPTSGGGARDTQYF
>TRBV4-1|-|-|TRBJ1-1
TGCGCCAGCAGCGTTCAGGCCTTCTCAAGACCGAACACTGAAGCTTTCTTT
CASSVQAFSRPNTEAFF
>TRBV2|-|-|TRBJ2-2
TGTGCCAGCAGACTTGGGTCCGGGGGCACCGGGGAGCTGTTTTTT
CASRLGSGGTGELFF
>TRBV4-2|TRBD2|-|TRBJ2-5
TGTGCCAGCAGCCAAGAAGCGACAAAAGCGGGGGGGCCGCTCTACTTC
CASSQEATKAGGPLYF
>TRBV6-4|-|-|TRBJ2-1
TGTGCCAGCAGTCCTTCCCTCGACAGGAATGAGCAGTTCTTC
CASSPSLDRNEQFF
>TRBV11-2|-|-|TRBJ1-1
TGTGCCAGCAGCTTTCGCACCGGAGCTTTCTTT
CASSFRTGAFF
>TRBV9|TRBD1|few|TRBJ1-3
TGTGCCAGCAGCAAGGGACAGGCCAGCTCTGGAAACACCATATATTTT
CASSKGQASSGNTIYF
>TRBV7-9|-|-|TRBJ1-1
TGTGCCAGCAGCTCGGCCGGACTTATGAACACTGAAGCTTTCTTT
CASSSAGLMNTEAFF
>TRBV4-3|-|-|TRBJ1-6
TGCGCCAGCAGCCAAGCACCACAGGTTGACTATAATTCACCCCTCCACTTT
CASSQAPQVDYNSPLHF
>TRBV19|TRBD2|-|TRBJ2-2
TGTGCCAGTAGTACTATGAAGGGTAGCGGGGGGGCCCCCGGGGAGCTGTTTTTT
CASSTMKGSGGAPGELFF
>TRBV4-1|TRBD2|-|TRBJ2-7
TGCGCCAGCAGCTCAGGGACTAGCTACGAGCAGTACTTC
CASSSGTSYEQYF
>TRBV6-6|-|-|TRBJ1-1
TGTGCCAGCAGTTACTCGAGGCAAGCCAACACTGAAGCTTTCTTT
CASSYSRQANTEAFF
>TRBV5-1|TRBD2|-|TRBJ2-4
TGCGCCAGCAGCTTGGGCCTAGCGGGGGACTTATTAGCCAAAAACATTCAGTACTTC
CASSLGLAGDLLAKNIQYF
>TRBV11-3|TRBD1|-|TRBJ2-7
TGTGCCAGCAGCCCCGGACAGGGCTACGAGCAGTACTTC
CASSPGQGYEQYF
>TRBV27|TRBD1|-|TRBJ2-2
TGTGCCAGCAGCCCGACTCCGGGACAGGGTAACACCGGGGAGCTGTTTTTT
CASSPTPGQGNTGELFF
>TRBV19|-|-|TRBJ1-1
TGTGCCAGTAGTATAGTTTGGCGTGGACAGCGAAGGGGAGCTTTCTTT
CASSIVWRGQRRGAFF